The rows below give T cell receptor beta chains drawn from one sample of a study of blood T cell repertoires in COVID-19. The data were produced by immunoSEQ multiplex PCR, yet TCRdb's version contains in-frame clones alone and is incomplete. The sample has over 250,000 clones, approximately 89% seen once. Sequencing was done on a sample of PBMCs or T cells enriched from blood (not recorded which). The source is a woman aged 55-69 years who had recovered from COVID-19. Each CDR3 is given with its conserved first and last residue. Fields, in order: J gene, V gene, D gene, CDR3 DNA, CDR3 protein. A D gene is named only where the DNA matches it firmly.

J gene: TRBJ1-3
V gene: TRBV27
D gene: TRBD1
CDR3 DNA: TGTGCCAGCAGTCCATCAGGGGGTGGAAACACCATATATTTT
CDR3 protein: CASSPSGGGNTIYF

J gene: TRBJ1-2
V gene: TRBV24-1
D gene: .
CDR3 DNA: TGTGCCACCAGTGGGAGGGCGAGGGACTATGGCTACACCTTC
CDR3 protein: CATSGRARDYGYTF

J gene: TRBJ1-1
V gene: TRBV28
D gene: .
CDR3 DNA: TGTGCCATCACGGGGGGGCAGAACACTGAAGCTTTCTTT
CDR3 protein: CAITGGQNTEAFF

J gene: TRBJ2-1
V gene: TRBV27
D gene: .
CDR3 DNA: TGTGCCAGCAGTTCCCGCCTCGCGGGGAAGTCCTACAATGAGCAGTTCTTC
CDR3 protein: CASSSRLAGKSYNEQFF

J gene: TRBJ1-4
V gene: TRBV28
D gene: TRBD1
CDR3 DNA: TGTGCCAGCAGTCGACCGACAGGGGGAGGTGAAAAACTGTTTTTT
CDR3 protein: CASSRPTGGGEKLFF

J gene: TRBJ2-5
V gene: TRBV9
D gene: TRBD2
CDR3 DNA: TGTGCCAGCAGCGAGGGGACTCGTCGGGAGGATTTTGGGGAGACCCAGTACTTC
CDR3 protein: CASSEGTRREDFGETQYF

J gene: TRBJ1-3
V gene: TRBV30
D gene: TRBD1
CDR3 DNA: TGTGCCTGGAACAGGGGCTCCTCTGGAAACACCATATATTTT
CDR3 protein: CAWNRGSSGNTIYF

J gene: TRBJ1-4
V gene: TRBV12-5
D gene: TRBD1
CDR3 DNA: TGTGCTAGTGGTTTGGGGGACAGGGTGAACGAAAAACTGTTTTTT
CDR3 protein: CASGLGDRVNEKLFF

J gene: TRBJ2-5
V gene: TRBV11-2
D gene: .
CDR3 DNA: TGTGCCAGCAGCTTAGTCTCTAGTGGAGGCCGGTACTTC
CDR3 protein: CASSLVSSGGRYF

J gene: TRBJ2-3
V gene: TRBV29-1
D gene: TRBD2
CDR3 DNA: TGCAGCGTTGATCAGCGGGGCGACACAGATACGCAGTATTTT
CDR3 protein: CSVDQRGDTDTQYF

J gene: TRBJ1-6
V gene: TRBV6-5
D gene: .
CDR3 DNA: TGTGCCAGCACCGAGACGGAGTATAATTCACCCCTCCACTTT
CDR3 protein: CASTETEYNSPLHF

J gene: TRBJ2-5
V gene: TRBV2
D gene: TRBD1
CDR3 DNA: TGTGCCAGCAGTTACGGACAGGGCCAAGAGACCCAGTACTTC
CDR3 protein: CASSYGQGQETQYF

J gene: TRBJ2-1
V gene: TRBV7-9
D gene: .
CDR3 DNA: TGTGCCAGCAGCACTCCTAGCAGCCCCCGCGGGGAGCAGTTCTTC
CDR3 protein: CASSTPSSPRGEQFF

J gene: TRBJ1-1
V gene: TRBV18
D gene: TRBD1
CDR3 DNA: TGTGCCAGCTCACGAACTGGACAGGGGAACACTGAAGCTTTCTTT
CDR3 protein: CASSRTGQGNTEAFF

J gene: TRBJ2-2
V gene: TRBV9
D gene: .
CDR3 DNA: TGTGCCAGCAGCGTTTCAGCCCCGTTGGAGACCGGGGAGCTGTTTTTT
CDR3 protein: CASSVSAPLETGELFF

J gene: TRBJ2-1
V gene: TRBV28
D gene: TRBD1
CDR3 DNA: TGTGCCAGCAGTTTGGTGGACAGGGAGCAGTTCTTC
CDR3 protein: CASSLVDREQFF